Only a few counts were recorded for the clone carrying this T cell receptor (beta chain). Its antigen is not identified. This specimen comes from a study of cytotoxic CD8 clonotypes in ibrutinib-treated CLL. Study-wide points: The study found clonality rose at ibrutinib response, then fell toward baseline at progression.

V lost 4 bases, J lost 0 bases, and 11 bases lay in between. This CDR3 comprises 16 residues. The germline V gene encodes CDR1 SGHRS and CDR2 YFSETQ. Depth targeted 1 in 200,000 to 1 in 1 million T cells, averaging roughly 9.3x coverage per clonotype. The repertoire was sequenced with immunoSEQ multiplex PCR; TCRdb's copy has only in-frame clones and lacks some. The sample gives hundreds of thousands of clones, 67% of which show up once; roughly 6% is in the top ten. The TCR sequence derives from a human donor with chronic lymphocytic leukemia. The genes are TRBV5-1 and TRBJ2-6; possibly TRBD2 for D (6 bases). The sequencing here drew on PBMCs, taken after 36 months of ibrutinib treatment. This chain's CDR3 is CASSQGGNSGANVLTF. The CDR3 nucleotides read TGCGCCAGCAGCCAGGGCGGGAACTCTGGGGCCAACGTCCTGACTTTC.